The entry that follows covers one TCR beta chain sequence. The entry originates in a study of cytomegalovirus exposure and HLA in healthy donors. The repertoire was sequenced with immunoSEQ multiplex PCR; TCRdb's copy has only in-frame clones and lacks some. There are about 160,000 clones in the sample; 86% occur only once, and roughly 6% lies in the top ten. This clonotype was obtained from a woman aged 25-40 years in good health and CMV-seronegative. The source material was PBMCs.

The CDR3 DNA reads TGTGCCACCAGCAGAGATAATGGGTTTGTGTCAGAGACCCAGTACTTC. Its translation: CATSRDNGFVSETQYF. This chain connects TRBV15 to TRBJ2-5; D unresolved. Per germline, CDR1 LNHNV and CDR2 YYDKDF (reference sequence). The CDR3 is made up of 16 amino acids. The V end lost 0 bases, the J end lost 4 bases, and 15 bases lay between the germline ends. The variable domain in full, completed from reference TRBV15 and TRBJ2-5, reads DAMVIQNPRYQVTQFGKPVTLSCSQTLNHNVMYWYQQKSSQAPKLLFHYYDKDFNNEADTPDNFQSRRPNTSFCFLDIRSPGLGDTAMYLCATSRDNGFVSETQYFGPGTRLLVL.